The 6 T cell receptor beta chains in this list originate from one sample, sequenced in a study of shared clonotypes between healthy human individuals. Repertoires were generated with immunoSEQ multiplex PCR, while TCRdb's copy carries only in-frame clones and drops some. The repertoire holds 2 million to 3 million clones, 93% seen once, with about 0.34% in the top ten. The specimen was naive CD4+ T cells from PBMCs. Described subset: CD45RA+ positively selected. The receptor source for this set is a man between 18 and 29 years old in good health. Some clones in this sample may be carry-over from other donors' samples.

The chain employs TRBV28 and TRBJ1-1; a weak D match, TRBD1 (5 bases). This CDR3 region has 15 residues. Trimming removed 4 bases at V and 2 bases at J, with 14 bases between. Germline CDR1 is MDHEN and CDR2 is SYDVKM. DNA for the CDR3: TGTGCCAGCAGTTCGGGGACTCGAGGAAACACTGAAGCTTTCTTT. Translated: CASSSGTRGNTEAFF.

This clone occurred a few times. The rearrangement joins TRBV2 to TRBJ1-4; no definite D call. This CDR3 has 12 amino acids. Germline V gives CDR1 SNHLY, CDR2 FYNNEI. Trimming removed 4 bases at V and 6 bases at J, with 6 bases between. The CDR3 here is CASSVDDEKLFF. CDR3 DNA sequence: TGTGCCAGCAGTGTGGACGATGAAAAACTGTTTTTT.

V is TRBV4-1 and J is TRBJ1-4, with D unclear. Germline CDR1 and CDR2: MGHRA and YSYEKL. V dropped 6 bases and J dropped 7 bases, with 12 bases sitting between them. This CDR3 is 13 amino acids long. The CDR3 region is CASSQLGLEKLFF. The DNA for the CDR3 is TGCGCCAGCAGTCAACTAGGACTTGAAAAACTGTTTTTT.

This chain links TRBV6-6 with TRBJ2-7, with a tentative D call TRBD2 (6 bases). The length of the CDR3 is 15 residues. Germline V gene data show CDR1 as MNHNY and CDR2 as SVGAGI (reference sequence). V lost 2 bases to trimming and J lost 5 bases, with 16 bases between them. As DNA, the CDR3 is TGTGCCAGCAGTTACCCAAAGGGCGGGGAAAACGAGCAGTACTTC. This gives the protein CASSYPKGGENEQYF.

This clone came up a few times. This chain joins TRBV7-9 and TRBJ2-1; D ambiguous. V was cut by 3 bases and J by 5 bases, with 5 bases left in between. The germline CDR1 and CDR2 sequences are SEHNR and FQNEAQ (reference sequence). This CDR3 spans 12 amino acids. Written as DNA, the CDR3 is TGTGCCAGCAGCTTCACCAACAATGAGCAGTTCTTC. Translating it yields CASSFTNNEQFF.

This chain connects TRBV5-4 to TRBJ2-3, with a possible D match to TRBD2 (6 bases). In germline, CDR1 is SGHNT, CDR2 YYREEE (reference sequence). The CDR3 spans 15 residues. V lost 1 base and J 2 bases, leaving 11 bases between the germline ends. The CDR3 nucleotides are TGTGCCAGCAGCTTGCGAGCGGGTACCACAGATACGCAGTATTTT. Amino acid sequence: CASSLRAGTTDTQYF.